This record concerns one T cell receptor beta chain sequence. The sample originates from a study of untreated major depressive disorder. Germline V CDR1 and CDR2: MNHNS, SASEGT. Between the trimmed V and J ends, which lost 6 bases and 1 base, there was a span of 15 bases. This CDR3 is built from 15 residues. Profiling relied on immunoSEQ multiplex PCR, and the TCRdb table lists in-frame clones only, not all of them. The data contain 20,000 to 25,000 clones, about nine tenths of them singletons. This clonotype was obtained from a woman in her forties in good health. Sequencing was done on a sample of CD4+ T cells from PBMCs. The rearrangement joins TRBV6-1 to TRBJ1-2, with D unclear. The CDR3 is CASSDRSGGNYGYTF. The CDR3 DNA follows: TGTGCCAGCAGCGACCGGTCGGGAGGTAACTATGGCTACACCTTC.